The 30 T cell receptor beta chains presented below share a single source sample, sequenced in a study of technical replicates of blood from several donors. Produced via immunoSEQ multiplex PCR; TCRdb's table is partial and in-frame only. The table has tens of thousands of clones, roughly 98% seen once. Material: T cells isolated from PBMCs. All receptors come from a human donor in good health.

V gene TRBV30 combines with J gene TRBJ1-2; 10 bases match TRBD1. The CDR3 contains 17 residues. Germline CDR1 GTSNPN, CDR2 SVGIG (reference sequence). J gave up 0 bases and V 4 bases, and 11 bases lay outside the gene matches. The CDR3 sequence is CAWIILGQGVANYGYTF. CDR3 nucleotide sequence: TGTGCCTGGATTATTTTAGGACAGGGGGTAGCTAACTATGGCTACACCTTC.

This chain joins TRBV5-1 and TRBJ1-3, with 11 bases lining up with TRBD1. CDR1 is SGHRS and CDR2 is YFSETQ in the germline V gene. V trimming: 0 bases; J trimming: 4 bases; junction bases outside the gene matches: 6. This CDR3 contains 17 residues. CDR3 sequence (DNA): TGCGCCAGCAGCTTGGCGGTCGGACAGGGGGCCGGAAACACCATATATTTT. Encoded protein: CASSLAVGQGAGNTIYF.

The chain is built from TRBV4-2 and TRBJ1-5; 7 bases map to TRBD1. The CDR3 extends over 19 amino acids. V shed 1 base and J 4 bases; nucleotides not matched to a gene: 16. Per the germline V gene, CDR1 is LGHNA and CDR2 is YNFKEQ. CDR3 protein: CASSQGVKGTKGANQPQHF. The CDR3 bases are TGTGCCAGCAGCCAAGGTGTTAAAGGCACAAAGGGGGCAAATCAGCCCCAGCATTTT.

The chain combines TRBV6-6 with TRBJ2-3; D might be TRBD2 (7 bases). Per germline, CDR1 MNHNY and CDR2 SVGAGI (reference sequence). CDR3 size: 14 residues. Trimming removed 2 bases at V and 3 bases at J, with 9 bases between. The CDR3 reads CASSYGGATDTQYF. CDR3 DNA: TGTGCCAGCAGTTACGGGGGGGCGACAGATACGCAGTATTTT.

The chain links TRBV6-1 to TRBJ2-7; perhaps TRBD2 as D (6 bases). Trimming took 5 bases from V and 3 from J, leaving 14 bases between them. The germline CDR1 and CDR2 sequences are MNHNS and SASEGT. The CDR3 covers 14 residues. The CDR3 sequence: CASSPDYVDYEQYF. The CDR3, as DNA: TGTGCCAGCAGTCCGGACTACGTTGACTACGAGCAGTACTTC.

J is TRBJ2-7 and V is TRBV7-2; D is unclear. The CDR3 consists of 12 residues. V lost 5 bases and J lost 1, with 6 bases in between. CDR1 and CDR2 (germline): SGHTA, FQGNSA. DNA for the CDR3: TGTGCCAGCAGCCAGGCTTCCTACGAGCAGTACTTC. As protein: CASSQASYEQYF.

Written as DNA, the CDR3 is TGTGCCAGCAGCGACAAAGTCGATAGCGGGAGCGATGAGCAGTTCTTC. This encodes CASSDKVDSGSDEQFF. The rearrangement links TRBV6-4 to TRBJ2-1; 9 nucleotides agree with TRBD2. V lost 6 bases and J lost 8; bases outside the gene matches: 14. Per the germline V gene, CDR1 is MRHNA and CDR2 is SNTAGT. The CDR3 has 16 amino acids.

The chain links TRBV27 to TRBJ2-2, with TRBD2 matching over 7 bases. V gave up 8 bases and J gave up 1 base; unmatched junction bases: 10. The CDR3 is 16 amino acids. Germline lookup yields CDR1 MNHEY and CDR2 SMNVEV (reference sequence). The CDR3 coding sequence is TGTGCCAGCTCTTGGGGGAGGGTTGGGAACACCGGGGAGCTGTTTTTT. Its translation: CASSWGRVGNTGELFF.

The V call is TRBV7-9, the J call TRBJ1-5; D is unclear. The V gene's germline CDR1 is SEHNR and CDR2 FQNEAQ (reference sequence). The ends were cut back, 4 bases at V and 1 base at J, with 11 bases in the middle. The CDR3 sequence is 15 residues long. CDR3 bases: TGTGCCAGCAGCTCGGCGGGCTACAGCAATCAGCCCCAGCATTTT. It yields the protein CASSSAGYSNQPQHF.

The chain joins TRBV2 to TRBJ2-3; no clear D gene. The CDR3 runs 12 residues. V was shortened by 4 bases and J by 4 bases, with 6 bases between the two germline ends. Looked up from germline, CDR1 is SNHLY and CDR2 is FYNNEI. CDR3 region: CASSVTADTQYF. For the CDR3, the DNA is TGTGCCAGCAGTGTAACGGCAGATACGCAGTATTTT. The full variable domain, with the rest looked up from reference TRBV2 and TRBJ2-3, is EPEVTQTPSHQVTQMGQEVILRCVPISNHLYFYWYRQILGQKVEFLVSFYNNEISEKSEIFDDQFSVERPDGSNFTLKIRSTKLEDSAMYFCASSVTADTQYFGPGTRLTVL.

The chain uses TRBV4-1 and TRBJ2-7; TRBD1 is a possible D gene (5 bases). Germline V gene lookup returns CDR1 MGHRA and CDR2 YSYEKL. The CDR3 runs 11 residues. The ends were cut back, 3 bases at V and 10 bases at J, with 10 bases in the middle. Written as DNA, the CDR3 is TGCGCCAGCAGCCAGGAAGGACACCAGTACTTC. Its translation is CASSQEGHQYF.

The rearrangement uses TRBV30 and TRBJ1-5, with 11 bases that match TRBD1. There are 13 residues in the CDR3. V was pared by 5 bases and J by 6 bases, with 3 bases of the junction left unmatched. Germline V lookup: CDR1 GTSNPN, CDR2 SVGIG (reference sequence). The CDR3 DNA is TGTGCCTGGGCCGGGACAGGGGGTCAGCCCCAGCATTTT. Translation: CAWAGTGGQPQHF. The full variable domain, its missing parts supplied by reference TRBV30 and TRBJ1-5, is SQTIHQWPATLVQPVGSPLSLECTVEGTSNPNLYWYRQAAGRGLQLLFYSVGIGQISSEVPQNLSASRPQDRQFILSSKKLLLSDSGFYLCAWAGTGGQPQHFGDGTRLSIL.

The chain recombines TRBV5-1 with TRBJ2-4; 10 nucleotides agree with TRBD2. Per germline, CDR1 SGHRS and CDR2 YFSETQ. The J segment lost 6 bases and the V segment lost 1 base, leaving 1 base of the junction unmatched. The CDR3 is 14 residues long. The CDR3 DNA follows: TGCGCCAGCAGCTTGAGCGGGGGGGCAAACATTCAGTACTTC. This sequence encodes CASSLSGGANIQYF.

J is TRBJ2-7 and V is TRBV7-9, with TRBD2 as a possible D gene (6 bases). The CDR3 runs to 15 residues. Germline V gene sequence: CDR1 SEHNR, CDR2 FQNEAQ (reference sequence). V was clipped by 7 bases and J by 5 bases, with 21 bases between them. CDR3 in DNA: TGTGCCAGCATGTCCGGGAGTACGCTAGCAAACGAGCAGTACTTC. It encodes CASMSGSTLANEQYF.

J is TRBJ1-1 and V is TRBV11-2; D is uncertain. Germline V gene lookup returns CDR1 SGHAT and CDR2 FQNNGV. Trimming shortened V by 1 base and J by 1 base, and 7 bases separated the two germline ends. CDR3 length: 14 amino acids. CDR3 protein: CASSLASGNTEAFF. For the CDR3, the DNA is TGTGCCAGCAGCTTAGCGTCGGGGAACACTGAAGCTTTCTTT.

This chain uses TRBV2 with TRBJ2-7, with 10 bases that match TRBD1. Germline lookup yields CDR1 SNHLY and CDR2 FYNNEI. The CDR3 length is 13 residues. V lost 7 bases and J lost 2; bases outside the gene matches: 2. CDR3 loop: CASKGQGTYEQYF. The CDR3, as DNA: TGTGCCAGCAAGGGACAGGGGACCTACGAGCAGTACTTC.

The chain couples TRBV7-9 to TRBJ2-7, with D uncertain. Germline values: CDR1 SEHNR, CDR2 FQNEAQ (reference sequence). The CDR3 length is 14 residues. V was pared by 5 bases and J by 1 base, with 12 bases between. CDR3 region: CASSPLTPSYEQYF. CDR3 sequence (DNA): TGTGCCAGCAGCCCCTTAACTCCGTCCTACGAGCAGTACTTC.

This clone was counted once. The chain has TRBV2 and TRBJ2-2; TRBD1 might be the D (5 bases). Per the germline V gene, CDR1 is SNHLY and CDR2 is FYNNEI. CDR3 size: 14 residues. Trimming shortened V by 10 bases and J by 2 bases, and 14 bases separated the two germline ends. Here the CDR3 reads CANRQQTNTGELFF. CDR3 DNA sequence: TGTGCCAACCGACAGCAAACCAACACCGGGGAGCTGTTTTTT.

The chain has TRBV6-4 and TRBJ2-7, with 7 bases lining up with TRBD1. CDR3 length: 12 amino acids. The germline CDR1 and CDR2 sequences are MRHNA and SNTAGT. J was trimmed by 3 bases and V by 10 bases; bases with no gene match: 6. The CDR3 loop is CATPGQLYEQYF. CDR3 bases: TGTGCCACCCCGGGACAGCTCTACGAGCAGTACTTC.

The chain is built from TRBV7-2 and TRBJ2-1; D is ambiguous. V was shortened by 4 bases and J by 7 bases, with 14 bases between the two germline ends. This CDR3 spans 14 amino acids. Per germline, CDR1 SGHTA and CDR2 FQGNSA. CDR3 loop: CASSSPIIANEQFF. Written as DNA, the CDR3 is TGTGCCAGCAGCTCCCCCATCATTGCGAATGAGCAGTTCTTC.

This sequence joins TRBV5-1 and TRBJ2-7; TRBD2 aligns across 13 bases. Germline trimming cut 4 bases from V and 3 bases from J; bases unmatched to any gene: 16. From germline, CDR1 is SGHRS and CDR2 YFSETQ. The CDR3 has 19 amino acids. The DNA of the CDR3 is TGCGCCAGCAGCGGAAGACTAGCGGGAGGCCAAATAACGTACTACGAGCAGTACTTC. Its translation is CASSGRLAGGQITYYEQYF.

The rearrangement links TRBV10-1 to TRBJ1-1; perhaps TRBD1 as D (6 bases). Germline loops: CDR1 WNHNN, CDR2 SYGVQD (reference sequence). The ends were cut back, 5 bases at V and 4 bases at J, with 14 bases in the middle. CDR3 size: 14 residues. CDR3 sequence: CASSLHRAGTEAFF. The CDR3 DNA reads as TGCGCCAGCAGTCTTCACAGGGCGGGCACTGAAGCTTTCTTT.

The genes are TRBV18 and TRBJ2-1, with 13 bases that match TRBD2. This CDR3 comprises 14 residues. V gave up 3 bases and J gave up 7 bases; unmatched junction bases: 0. Germline-derived CDR1 and CDR2 are KGHSH and LQKENI. Here the CDR3 DNA reads TGTGCCAGCTCACCGGGACTAGCGGGAAATGAGCAGTTCTTC. This codes for CASSPGLAGNEQFF.

This sequence joins TRBV5-1 and TRBJ2-1; D might be TRBD1 (5 bases). The CDR3 runs 14 residues. The germline V and J ends were trimmed by 4 bases and 3 bases, with 11 bases remaining between them. Germline loops: CDR1 SGHRS, CDR2 YFSETQ. The CDR3 DNA is TGCGCCAGCAGCGAGCCGACAGTCTACAATGAGCAGTTCTTC. Translated: CASSEPTVYNEQFF. The whole variable domain, filled in from reference TRBV5-1 and TRBJ2-1, reads KAGVTQTPRYLIKTRGQQVTLSCSPISGHRSVSWYQQTPGQGLQFLFEYFSETQRNKGNFPGRFSGRQFSNSRSEMNVSTLELGDSALYLCASSEPTVYNEQFFGPGTRLTVL.

The chain uses TRBV7-9 and TRBJ1-4, with TRBD1 matching over 7 bases. V shed 9 bases, J shed 8 bases, and the junction held 9 bases outside the gene matches. CDR1 is SEHNR, CDR2 FQNEAQ, per germline (reference sequence). This CDR3 is built from 13 residues. For the CDR3, the DNA is TGTGCCAGTCAAATAACAGGGGTGGAAAAACTGTTTTTT. Translating it yields CASQITGVEKLFF.

The chain is built from TRBV4-1 and TRBJ1-2; 10 nucleotides align to TRBD1. Unmatched junction bases numbered 5, after V lost 1 base and J lost 6 bases. The CDR3 totals 15 residues. From germline, CDR1 is MGHRA and CDR2 YSYEKL. The CDR3, as DNA: TGCGCCAGCAGCCAAGGGACCGGGACAGGGGATGGCTACACCTTC. It codes for CASSQGTGTGDGYTF.

This sequence joins TRBV7-3 and TRBJ2-2, with D maybe TRBD2 (5 bases). CDR3 length equals 16 residues. Germline CDR1 SGHTA, CDR2 FQGTGA. V gave up 3 bases and J gave up 0 bases, with 11 bases separating them. CDR3 residues: CASSFAGPTNTGELFF. As DNA, the CDR3 is TGTGCCAGCAGCTTTGCGGGTCCAACGAACACCGGGGAGCTGTTTTTT.

This chain connects TRBV9 to TRBJ1-3, with unresolved D. CDR1 and CDR2 from the germline V gene are SGDLS and YYNGEE. The CDR3 sequence is 15 residues long. Trimming took off 4 bases at V and 4 bases at J, with 15 bases between the two ends. The chain's CDR3 is CASSTVGGSGNTIYF. CDR3 bases: TGTGCCAGCAGCACCGTGGGCGGGTCGGGAAACACCATATATTTT.

J is TRBJ1-3 and V is TRBV11-3, with D tentatively TRBD1 (5 bases). The V end lost 1 base, the J end lost 8 bases, and 12 bases lay between the germline ends. Germline V gene sequence: CDR1 SGHNT, CDR2 YENEEA. CDR3 length: 14 amino acids. The DNA of the CDR3 is TGTGCCAGCAGCTTAGTTCGGCCACAGGACACCATATATTTT. It is translated as CASSLVRPQDTIYF.

This clone was seen a single time. The CDR3 region is CAWKGQGIRMNTEAFF. The CDR3 DNA reads as TGTGCCTGGAAGGGACAGGGCATTCGGATGAACACTGAAGCTTTCTTT. This chain uses TRBV30 with TRBJ1-1; 9 bases map to TRBD1. J gave up 0 bases and V 4 bases, and 9 bases lay outside the gene matches. The germline V gene encodes CDR1 GTSNPN and CDR2 SVGIG (reference sequence). The CDR3 consists of 16 residues.